This record covers a single TCR beta chain. These data belong to a study of shared clonotypes between healthy human individuals. Genomic DNA of each subset was evenly split across several immunoSEQ plates. Generated by immunoSEQ multiplex PCR, the TCRdb table keeps only in-frame clones and is missing some. The repertoire includes around 580,000 clones, roughly 98% of them detected once, and 0.3% to 0.35% sits in the top ten. The naive CD8 subset, CD45RO-negative cells positively selected for CCR7, excluded terminally differentiated effector memory CD45RA+ cells. The CDR3 covers 21 residues. V lost 8 bases and J lost 4; bases outside the gene matches: 26. Germline assignment: CDR1 SGHVS and CDR2 FQNEAQ.

This clonotype originated in a man under 40 in good health. V and J are TRBV7-8 and TRBJ2-1, with TRBD2 matching 10 bases. Sequenced material: naive CD8+ T cells sorted from blood. CDR3 in amino acids: CASSLDGLAGVPWGVYNEQFF. In DNA form, the CDR3 reads TGTGCCAGCTCACTCGACGGTCTAGCGGGAGTCCCGTGGGGGGTTTACAATGAGCAGTTCTTC.